Sequencing of this T cell receptor beta chain was carried out in a study of blood T cell repertoires in COVID-19. For the study at large: The origin of the acute and convalescent COVID-19 samples was the United States, Italy and Spain.

V was pared by 5 bases and J by 0 bases, with 18 bases between. Germline V lookup: CDR1 SGHNT, CDR2 YYREEE (reference sequence). The CDR3 runs 16 residues. As handled by the study authors: Reference gene primer amplification yielded estimated nucleated cell counts. The method was immunoSEQ multiplex PCR; TCRdb's version includes in-frame clones alone and lacks a portion of them. That table is the source of V, J and clone size, and D and trimming were worked out from the DNA. This table holds tens of thousands of clones, about 80% found once. The sequenced sample was peripheral blood. This clonotype was sampled from a human donor in a cohort sampled during active COVID-19. The chain has TRBV5-4 and TRBJ2-7; a weak D match, TRBD2 (7 bases). The chain's CDR3 is CASSPIGGGSSYEQYF. The CDR3 nucleotides read TGTGCCAGCAGTCCCATAGGGGGGGGGAGCTCCTACGAGCAGTACTTC.